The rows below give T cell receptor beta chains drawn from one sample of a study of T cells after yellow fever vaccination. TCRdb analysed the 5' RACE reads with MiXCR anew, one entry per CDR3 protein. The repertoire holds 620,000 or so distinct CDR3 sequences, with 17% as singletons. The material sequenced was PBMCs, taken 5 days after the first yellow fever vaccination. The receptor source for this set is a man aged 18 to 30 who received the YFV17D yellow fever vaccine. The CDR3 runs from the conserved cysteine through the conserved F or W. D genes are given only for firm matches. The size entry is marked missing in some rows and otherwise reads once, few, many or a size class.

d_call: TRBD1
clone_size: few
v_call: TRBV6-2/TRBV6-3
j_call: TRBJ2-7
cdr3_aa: CASRAGTASYEQYF
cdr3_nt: TGTGCCAGCAGGGCCGGGACAGCTTCCTACGAGCAGTACTTC

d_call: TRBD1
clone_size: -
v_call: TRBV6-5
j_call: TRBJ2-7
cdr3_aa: CASSYRPTGRDYEQYF
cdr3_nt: TGTGCCAGCAGTTACCGTCCGACAGGGAGAGACTACGAGCAGTACTTC

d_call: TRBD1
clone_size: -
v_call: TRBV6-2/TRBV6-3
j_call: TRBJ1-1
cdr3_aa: CASSFAPGQGTEAFF
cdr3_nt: TGTGCCAGCAGTTTTGCCCCGGGACAGGGGACTGAAGCTTTCTTT

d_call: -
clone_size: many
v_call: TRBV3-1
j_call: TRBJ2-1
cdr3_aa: CASSQTPSVLGNEQFF
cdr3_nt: TGTGCCAGCAGCCAGACCCCTAGCGTACTTGGGAATGAGCAGTTCTTC

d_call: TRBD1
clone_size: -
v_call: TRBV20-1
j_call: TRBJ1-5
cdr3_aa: CSATQGGDQPQHF
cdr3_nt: TGCAGTGCTACTCAGGGGGGCGATCAGCCCCAGCATTTT

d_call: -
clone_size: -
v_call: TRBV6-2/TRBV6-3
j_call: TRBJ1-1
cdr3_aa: CASSYAATVEAFF
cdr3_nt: TGTGCCAGCAGTTACGCCGCGACAGTTGAAGCTTTCTTT

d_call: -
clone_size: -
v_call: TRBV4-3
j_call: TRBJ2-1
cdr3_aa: CASSQDEVARLFF
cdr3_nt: TGCGCCAGCAGCCAAGATGAGGTAGCACGGCTGTTCTTC

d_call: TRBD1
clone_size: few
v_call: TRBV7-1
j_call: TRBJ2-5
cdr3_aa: CASSSLGTGGILGPQWGETQYF
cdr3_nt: TGTGCCAGCAGCTCCCTTGGGACAGGGGGCATTTTGGGACCCCAGTGGGGCGAGACCCAGTACTTC

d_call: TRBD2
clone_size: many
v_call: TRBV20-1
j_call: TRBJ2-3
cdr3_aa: CSAADSGGAGDTQYF
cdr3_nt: TGCAGTGCTGCAGACAGCGGGGGGGCGGGAGATACGCAGTATTTT

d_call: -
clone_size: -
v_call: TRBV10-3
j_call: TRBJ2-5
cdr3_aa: CAISEPPPGQQETQYF
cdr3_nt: TGTGCCATCAGTGAGCCTCCCCCCGGGCAGCAAGAGACCCAGTACTTC